Listed below are T cell receptor beta chains from one sample, sequenced in a study of cytomegalovirus exposure and HLA in healthy donors. Data came from immunoSEQ multiplex PCR; TCRdb stores just in-frame clones and leaves some out. Among around 300,000 clones listed, around 85% were seen once. The material sequenced was PBMCs. The receptor set was obtained from a woman between 18 and 29 years old in good health and CMV-seronegative. Each CDR3 is given with its conserved first and last residue. A D gene is named only where the DNA matches it firmly. Size is omitted from some rows. Given values are once, few, many or a class for expanded clones.

clone size	D gene	V gene	J gene	CDR3 DNA	CDR3 protein
.	.	TRBV6-6	TRBJ1-1	TGTGCCAGCAGTCGATGGCAGGGTGGGGTGAACACTGAAGCTTTCTTT	CASSRWQGGVNTEAFF
.	.	TRBV5-1	TRBJ2-3	TGCGCCAGCAGGGTGGTAGCGAAGACTAGCACAGATACGCAGTATTTT	CASRVVAKTSTDTQYF
.	.	TRBV18	TRBJ1-1	TGTGCCAGCTCTACTGACATAATGAACACTGAAGCTTTCTTT	CASSTDIMNTEAFF
once	.	TRBV18	TRBJ2-5	TGTGCCAGCTCACGGCGGGAGACCCAGTACTTC	CASSRRETQYF
.	.	TRBV4-3	TRBJ2-7	TGCGCCAGCAGCCAAGATCTTGGAGCAGCCTACGAGCAGTACTTC	CASSQDLGAAYEQYF
.	.	TRBV9	TRBJ1-1	TGTGCCAGCAGCGTGCGGGAACAGGTGAACACTGAAGCTTTCTTT	CASSVREQVNTEAFF
few	.	TRBV5-4	TRBJ1-2	TGTGCCAGCAGTTCCCCGACTCGGGGTAACTATGGCTACACCTTC	CASSSPTRGNYGYTF
.	TRBD2	TRBV6-5	TRBJ2-7	TGTGCCAGCACCTCCGGACTAGCGGGCTACGAGCAGTACTTC	CASTSGLAGYEQYF
.	.	TRBV7-6	TRBJ2-2	TGTGCCAGCAGCTTGGCTGGGGGGAGTGGCGGGGAGCTGTTTTTT	CASSLAGGSGGELFF
.	TRBD1	TRBV27	TRBJ1-6	TGTGCCAGCAGTCCGGGGACAGGGTTGGTGTTTATAAATTCACCCCTCCACTTT	CASSPGTGLVFINSPLHF
once	TRBD2	TRBV27	TRBJ2-7	TGTGCCAGCAGTTTAAGGCTAGCGGGGACCTACGAGCAGTACTTC	CASSLRLAGTYEQYF
.	.	TRBV30	TRBJ1-4	TGTGCCTGGAGTGGAGGGGAGGCTAATGAAAAACTGTTTTTT	CAWSGGEANEKLFF
.	TRBD1	TRBV29-1	TRBJ2-7	TGCAGCGTGTTCCGGGACAGCACCTACGAGCAGTACTTC	CSVFRDSTYEQYF
once	.	TRBV4-3	TRBJ1-5	TGCGCCAGCAGCCAAGGGTCAGGGGACAATCAGCCCCAGCATTTT	CASSQGSGDNQPQHF
.	TRBD1	TRBV7-9	TRBJ1-2	TGTGCCAGCAGCTTAGAGGGACAGGGTGGTGGCTACACCTTC	CASSLEGQGGGYTF
few	TRBD2	TRBV6-5	TRBJ2-7	TGTGCCAGCAGCCGGGGTCTAGCGGGAGTCGAGCAGTACTTC	CASSRGLAGVEQYF
.	TRBD1	TRBV7-6	TRBJ1-5	TGTGCCAGCAGCTTAGGACAGGGGAATCAGCCCCAGCATTTT	CASSLGQGNQPQHF
.	.	TRBV29-1	TRBJ2-7	TGCAGCGTCCAACAGGGCCACGAGCAGTACTTC	CSVQQGHEQYF
.	.	TRBV5-5	TRBJ1-2	TGTGCCAGCAGCTTGGAACAGTTGGGCTACACCTTC	CASSLEQLGYTF
.	TRBD1	TRBV4-2	TRBJ1-1	TGTGCCAGCAGCCAAAGGACAGGGGGAAACACTGAAGCTTTCTTT	CASSQRTGGNTEAFF
.	TRBD1	TRBV7-6	TRBJ1-5	TGTGCCAGCAGCTTAAACCGGCCCGGGACAGGGGGCAATCAGCCCCAGCATTTT	CASSLNRPGTGGNQPQHF
.	TRBD1	TRBV6-1	TRBJ2-7	TGTGCCAGTAAGGACAGGCTACTCTACGAGCAGTACTTC	CASKDRLLYEQYF